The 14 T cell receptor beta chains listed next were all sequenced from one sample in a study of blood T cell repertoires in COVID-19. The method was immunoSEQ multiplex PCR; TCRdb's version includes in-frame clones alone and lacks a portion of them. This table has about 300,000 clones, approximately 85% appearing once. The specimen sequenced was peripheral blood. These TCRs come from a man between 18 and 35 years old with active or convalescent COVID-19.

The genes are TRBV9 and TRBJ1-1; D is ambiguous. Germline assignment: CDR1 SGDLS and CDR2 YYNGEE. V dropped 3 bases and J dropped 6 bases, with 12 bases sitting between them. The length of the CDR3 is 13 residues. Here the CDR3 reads CASSAGETPEAFF. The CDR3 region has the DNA TGTGCCAGCAGCGCCGGGGAGACTCCTGAAGCTTTCTTT.

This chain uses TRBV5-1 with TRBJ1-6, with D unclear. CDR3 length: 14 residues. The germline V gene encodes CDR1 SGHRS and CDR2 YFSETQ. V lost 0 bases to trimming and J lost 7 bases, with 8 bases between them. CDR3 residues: CASSLGAANSPLHF. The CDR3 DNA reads TGCGCCAGCAGCTTGGGGGCAGCAAATTCACCCCTCCACTTT.

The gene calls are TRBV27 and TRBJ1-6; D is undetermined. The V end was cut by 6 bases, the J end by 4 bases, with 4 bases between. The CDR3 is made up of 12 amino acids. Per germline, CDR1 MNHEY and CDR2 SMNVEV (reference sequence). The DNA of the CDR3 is TGTGCCAGCAGCCAGTATAATTCACCCCTCCACTTT. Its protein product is CASSQYNSPLHF.

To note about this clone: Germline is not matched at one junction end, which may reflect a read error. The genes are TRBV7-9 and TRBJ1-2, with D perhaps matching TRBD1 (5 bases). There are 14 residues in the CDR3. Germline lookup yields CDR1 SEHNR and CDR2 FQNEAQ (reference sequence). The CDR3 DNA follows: TGTGTCAGCAGCTTCCCAGGGTCTAACTATGGCTACACCTTC. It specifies CVSSFPGSNYGYTF.

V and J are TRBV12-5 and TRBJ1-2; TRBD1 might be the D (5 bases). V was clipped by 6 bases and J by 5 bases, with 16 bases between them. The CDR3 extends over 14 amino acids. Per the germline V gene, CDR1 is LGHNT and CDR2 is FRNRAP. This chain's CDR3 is CASGPPGRGYGYTF. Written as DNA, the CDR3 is TGTGCTAGTGGCCCTCCGGGGCGGGGGTATGGCTACACCTTC.

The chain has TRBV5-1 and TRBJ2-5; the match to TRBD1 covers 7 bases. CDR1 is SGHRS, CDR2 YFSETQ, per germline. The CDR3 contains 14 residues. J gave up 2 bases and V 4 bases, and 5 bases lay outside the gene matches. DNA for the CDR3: TGCGCCAGCAGCAAACGGACAGGACAAGAGACCCAGTACTTC. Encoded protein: CASSKRTGQETQYF.

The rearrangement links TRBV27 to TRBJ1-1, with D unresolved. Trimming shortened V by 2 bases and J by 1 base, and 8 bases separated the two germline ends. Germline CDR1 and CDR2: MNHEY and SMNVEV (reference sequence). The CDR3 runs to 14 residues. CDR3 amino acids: CASSLMSKNTEAFF. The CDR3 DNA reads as TGTGCCAGCAGTTTAATGAGCAAGAACACTGAAGCTTTCTTT.

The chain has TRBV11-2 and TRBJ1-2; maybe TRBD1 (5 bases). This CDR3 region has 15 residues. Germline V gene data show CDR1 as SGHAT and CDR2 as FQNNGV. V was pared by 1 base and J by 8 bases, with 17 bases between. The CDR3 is CASSLALGQGGGYTF. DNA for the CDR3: TGTGCCAGCAGCTTAGCCCTCGGGCAGGGCGGCGGCTACACCTTC.

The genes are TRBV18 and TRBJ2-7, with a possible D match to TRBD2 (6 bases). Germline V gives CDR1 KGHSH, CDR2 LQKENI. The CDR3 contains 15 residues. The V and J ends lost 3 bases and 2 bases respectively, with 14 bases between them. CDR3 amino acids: CASSPTRDGTYEQYF. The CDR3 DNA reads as TGTGCCAGCTCACCCACGCGGGACGGTACCTACGAGCAGTACTTC.

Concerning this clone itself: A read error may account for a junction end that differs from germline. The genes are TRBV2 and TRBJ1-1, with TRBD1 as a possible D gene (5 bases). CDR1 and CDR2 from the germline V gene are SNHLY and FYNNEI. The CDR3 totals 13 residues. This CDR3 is CASREDRNTEAFF. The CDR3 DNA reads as TGTGCCAGCAGGGAAGACAGGAACACTGAAGCTTTCTTT.

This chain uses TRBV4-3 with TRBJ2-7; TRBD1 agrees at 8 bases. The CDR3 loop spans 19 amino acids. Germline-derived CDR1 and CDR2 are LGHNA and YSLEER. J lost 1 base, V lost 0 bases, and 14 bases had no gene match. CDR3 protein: CASSQDLVGQGFRSYEQYF. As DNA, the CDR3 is TGCGCCAGCAGCCAAGATCTCGTCGGACAGGGCTTTAGGTCCTACGAGCAGTACTTC.

The chain's CDR3 is CASSLNQRGNQETQYF. The CDR3 bases are TGTGCCAGCAGCCTAAACCAGCGGGGGAATCAAGAGACCCAGTACTTC. This chain links TRBV5-6 with TRBJ2-5; 8 positions agree with TRBD2. From germline, CDR1 is SGHDT and CDR2 YYEEEE. V dropped 4 bases and J dropped 2; count of bases not matched to a gene: 10. The CDR3 is 16 amino acids.

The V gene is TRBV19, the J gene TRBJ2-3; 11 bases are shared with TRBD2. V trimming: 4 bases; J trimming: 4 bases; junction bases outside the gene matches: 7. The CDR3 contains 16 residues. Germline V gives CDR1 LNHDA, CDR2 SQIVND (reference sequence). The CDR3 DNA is TGTGCCAGTAGTACTCTAGCGGGGGGCCTCGCAGATACGCAGTATTTT. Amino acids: CASSTLAGGLADTQYF.

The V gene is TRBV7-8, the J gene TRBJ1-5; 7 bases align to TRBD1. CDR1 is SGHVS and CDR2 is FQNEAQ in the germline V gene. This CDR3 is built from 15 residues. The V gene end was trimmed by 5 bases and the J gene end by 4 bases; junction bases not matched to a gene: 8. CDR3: CASSLGQFLNQPQHF. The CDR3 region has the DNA TGTGCCAGCAGCCTGGGACAGTTCCTTAATCAGCCCCAGCATTTT. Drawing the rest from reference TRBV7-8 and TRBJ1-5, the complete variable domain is GAGVSQSPRYKVAKRGQDVALRCDPISGHVSLFWYQQALGQGPEFLTYFQNEAQLDKSGLPSDRFFAERPEGSVSTLKIQRTQQEDSAVYLCASSLGQFLNQPQHFGDGTRLSIL.